This T cell receptor (beta chain) was captured by sequencing in a study of CD8+CD57+ T cells in acquired aplastic anemia. Study background: The study obtained an average of roughly 3 ug of DNA from sorted CD4+ and CD8+ cells.

This clonotype was recorded many times. Its antigen is unknown. Study results and caveats: Between patients and controls, around 31 CD8+ CDR3 sequences were found in common.

The germline V and J ends were trimmed by 0 bases and 4 bases, with 6 bases remaining between them. Germline-derived CDR1 and CDR2 are SGHTA and FQGNSA. The length of the CDR3 is 13 residues. Template material for TCR beta VDJ and CDR3 profiling consisted of genomic DNA. TCRdb ran MiXCR on the reads and lists one entry per CDR3 protein. The sample includes 200,000 or so distinct CDR3 sequences, about half of them seen just once. Patients chosen for sequencing had shown CD8+CD57+ cell expansion by flow cytometry. Every patient had severe acquired aplastic anemia. This clonotype was sampled from a human donor with aplastic anemia. The gene calls are TRBV7-2 and TRBJ1-1; D ambiguous. Sequencing was performed on sorted CD4+, CD8+, or CD8+CD57+ T cells (not recorded which) from PBMCs. The CDR3 DNA reads TGTGCCAGCAGCTTAGCCCTCCTCACTGAAGCTTTCTTT. Protein: CASSLALLTEAFF.